One and the same sample provided the 9 T cell receptor beta chains below, sequenced in a study of T cell repertoires in cytomegalovirus infection. No antigen has been assigned to these receptors. TCRdb reanalysed the reads using MiXCR and keeps one entry per CDR3 protein. Among tens of thousands of distinct CDR3 sequences listed, about half were seen once. The sequenced sample was CD8+ T cells from cultured PBMCs, obtained from culture after CMV antigen stimulation. The receptor source for this set is a human donor in good health (CMV status not recorded). Some clones in this sample may be carry-over from other donors' samples.

The chain employs TRBV11-2 and TRBJ2-4; 7 bases match TRBD2. Germline CDR1 SGHAT, CDR2 FQNNGV. J gave up 1 base and V 2 bases, and 5 bases lay outside the gene matches. The CDR3 consists of 16 residues. The CDR3 sequence: CASSLWEGRAKNIQYF. Here the CDR3 DNA reads TGTGCCAGCAGCTTATGGGAGGGGAGGGCCAAAAACATTCAGTACTTC.

Of note for this clonotype: A much larger clonotype is one base distant, so this may be a read error. The J gene is TRBJ2-2, the V gene TRBV7-2; D assignment may be TRBD1 or TRBD2 (5 bases each). This CDR3 region has 15 residues. Germline V gene lookup returns CDR1 SGHTA and CDR2 FQGNSA. CDR3 amino acids: CASSATATNTGELIF. The CDR3 bases are TGTGCCAGCAGCGCGACAGCAACGAACACCGGGGAGCTGATTTTT.

CDR3 nucleotide sequence: TGCGCCAGCAGCTTGGCACCTAGGGCCACCGGGGAGCTGTTTTTT. Its protein product is CASSLAPRATGELFF. The chain links TRBV5-1 to TRBJ2-2; D gene unclear. The V gene lost 0 bases and the J gene lost 4 bases, with 10 bases spanning the gap. Germline V gives CDR1 SGHRS, CDR2 YFSETQ. This CDR3 has 15 amino acids. The whole variable domain, filled in from reference TRBV5-1 and TRBJ2-2, reads KAGVTQTPRYLIKTRGQQVTLSCSPISGHRSVSWYQQTPGQGLQFLFEYFSETQRNKGNFPGRFSGRQFSNSRSEMNVSTLELGDSALYLCASSLAPRATGELFFGEGSRLTVL.

This chain joins TRBV6-6 and TRBJ2-1; D not certain. V lost 6 bases and J lost 7, with 16 bases in between. The length of the CDR3 is 14 residues. Germline assignment: CDR1 MNHNY and CDR2 SVGAGI (reference sequence). DNA for the CDR3: TGTGCCAGCAGCCTGCTATCGGTGGGGAATGAGCAGTTCTTC. Translation gives CASSLLSVGNEQFF.

CDR3 DNA: TGTGCCAGCAGCTTAACTAGCGGGAGGGCCGTTTACAATGAGCAGTTCTTC. Protein sequence: CASSLTSGRAVYNEQFF. This chain links TRBV11-2 with TRBJ2-1; 13 nucleotides align to TRBD2. The CDR3 has 17 residues. Germline CDR1 SGHAT, CDR2 FQNNGV. V lost 2 bases and J lost 4; bases outside the gene matches: 5.

V and J are TRBV7-9 and TRBJ2-7; D not certain. Per germline, CDR1 SEHNR and CDR2 FQNEAQ (reference sequence). Trimming cost V 5 bases and J 3 bases, with 8 bases left between them. The CDR3 extends over 12 amino acids. The CDR3 here is CASSPLGYEQYF. The CDR3 nucleotides are TGTGCCAGCAGCCCCTTGGGCTACGAGCAGTACTTC.

This clonotype was detected only a few times. The V gene is TRBV4-1, the J gene TRBJ2-3; 10 bases fit TRBD2. This CDR3 is 16 amino acids long. Germline CDR1 and CDR2: MGHRA and YSYEKL. V lost 2 bases and J lost 3; bases outside the gene matches: 5. The CDR3 reads CASSQPSGGATDTQYF. The DNA for the CDR3 is TGCGCCAGCAGCCAACCCAGCGGGGGGGCGACAGATACGCAGTATTTT.

A remark on this clonotype: This may arise from a read error, as a much more abundant clone is one base away. This chain connects TRBV7-2 to TRBJ2-7; tentative D call: TRBD2 (6 bases). The ends were cut back, 0 bases at V and 3 bases at J, with 18 bases in the middle. The germline CDR1 and CDR2 sequences are SGHTA and FQGNSA. The CDR3 is 17 amino acids. This chain's CDR3 is CASSLADRGRRSYEQYF. As DNA, the CDR3 is TGTGCCAGCAGCTTAGCGGATCGGGGGAGGAGAAGCTACGAGCAGTACTTC.

The CDR3 reads CASSSARAGIGYQPQHF. For the CDR3, the DNA is TGTGCCAGCAGCTCAGCTCGGGCAGGGATAGGGTATCAGCCCCAGCATTTT. This rearrangement joins TRBV7-8 to TRBJ1-5; tentative D call: TRBD1 (5 bases). This CDR3 contains 17 residues. V lost 4 bases and J 5 bases, leaving 21 bases between the germline ends. Germline V CDR1 and CDR2: SGHVS, FQNEAQ.